The entry that follows covers one T cell receptor (beta chain) sequence. Its antigen is as yet unknown. This sample stems from a study of CD8+CD57+ T cells in acquired aplastic anemia. Overall study findings and caveats: Roughly 31 was the count of CD8+ CDR3 sequences that patients shared with controls.

Sequencing was done on patients that had shown CD8+CD57+ cell expansion by flow cytometry. CDR3 and TCR beta VDJ profiling relied on a genomic DNA template. TCRdb independently ran MiXCR on the reads; one entry per CDR3 protein. The data contain tens of thousands of distinct CDR3 sequences, roughly three quarters of them singletons. The V gene lost 7 bases and the J gene lost 0 bases, with 17 bases spanning the gap. Germline V gives CDR1 SQVTM, CDR2 ANQGSEA. CDR3 length: 15 residues. The chain carries TRBV29-1 and TRBJ2-3; D ambiguous. The sequencing input was sorted CD4+, CD8+, or CD8+CD57+ T cells (not recorded which) from PBMCs. This TCR was sampled from a human donor with aplastic anemia. For the CDR3, the DNA is TGCAGCGGCCAAACTTCGCTGAGTAGCACAGATACGCAGTATTTT. The encoded protein is CSGQTSLSSTDTQYF.